These 27 T cell receptor beta chains share one sample of origin, sequenced in a study of CD8 T cells in Susac syndrome. Random hexamers primed reverse transcription of about 0.45 to 1 ug RNA. TCRdb re-analysed the immunoSEQ multiplex PCR reads in MiXCR, keeping a single row per CDR3 protein. The sample shows about 290,000 distinct CDR3 sequences, 65% to 90% of them seen only once. The specimen sequenced was CD8+ T cells from PBMCs. Source of these receptors: a human donor with multiple sclerosis.

The chain recombines TRBV20-1 with TRBJ2-1, with D perhaps matching TRBD2 (7 bases). The V and J ends lost 5 bases and 9 bases respectively, with 17 bases between them. This CDR3 region has 13 residues. Germline lookup yields CDR1 DFQATT and CDR2 SNEGSKA (reference sequence). The CDR3 DNA reads TGCAGTGCTTGTGGGTACAGGGAGGGTGAGCAGTTCTTC. Translating gives CSACGYREGEQFF.

The chain recombines TRBV7-9 with TRBJ2-3, with 9 bases lining up with TRBD1. The CDR3 is made up of 15 amino acids. V lost 4 bases to trimming and J lost 2 bases; unmatched junction nucleotides: 4. Germline V gives CDR1 SEHNR, CDR2 FQNEAQ (reference sequence). The CDR3, as DNA: TGTGCCAGCAGCTCCAGGACAGGGGACACAGATACGCAGTATTTT. Its protein is CASSSRTGDTDTQYF.

The gene calls are TRBV10-1 and TRBJ2-1; the match to TRBD1 covers 8 bases. Germline lookup yields CDR1 WNHNN and CDR2 SYGVQD (reference sequence). V dropped 8 bases and J dropped 5; count of bases not matched to a gene: 5. The CDR3 has 13 residues. The CDR3 bases are TGCGCCAGCGGGGGGACAGGCCACAATGAGCAGTTCTTC. It yields the protein CASGGTGHNEQFF.

The gene calls are TRBV7-2 and TRBJ2-7, with D perhaps TRBD1 or TRBD2 (5 bases each). Trimming pared 5 bases from V and 3 bases from J, leaving 17 bases between. Germline V lookup: CDR1 SGHTA, CDR2 FQGNSA. The CDR3 sequence is 15 residues long. The CDR3 DNA is TGTGCCAGCAGCGGGGACGGGACGGGAAGCTACGAGCAGTACTTC. Protein: CASSGDGTGSYEQYF.

The chain combines TRBV5-1 with TRBJ2-5; D may be TRBD1 or TRBD2 (5 bases each). Deletions cut 5 bases from V and 2 bases from J, with 13 bases between. CDR3 length: 14 residues. Looked up from germline, CDR1 is SGHRS and CDR2 is YFSETQ. The CDR3 DNA reads TGCGCCAGCAGAGGTGGTTGGGGGCAAGAGACCCAGTACTTC. Translation gives CASRGGWGQETQYF. The full variable domain, completed using reference TRBV5-1 and TRBJ2-5, is KAGVTQTPRYLIKTRGQQVTLSCSPISGHRSVSWYQQTPGQGLQFLFEYFSETQRNKGNFPGRFSGRQFSNSRSEMNVSTLELGDSALYLCASRGGWGQETQYFGPGTRLLVL.

V is TRBV28 and J is TRBJ2-2, with D perhaps assigned TRBD1 or TRBD2 (5 bases each). The CDR3 extends over 15 amino acids. Trimming shortened V by 0 bases and J by 2 bases, and 7 bases separated the two germline ends. Germline V gives CDR1 MDHEN, CDR2 SYDVKM. The CDR3 nucleotides read TGTGCCAGCAGTTTATGGGGGACCAACACCGGGGAGCTGTTTTTT. This gives the protein CASSLWGTNTGELFF. The variable domain in full, completed from reference TRBV28 and TRBJ2-2, reads DVKVTQSSRYLVKRTGEKVFLECVQDMDHENMFWYRQDPGLGLRLIYFSYDVKMKEKGDIPEGYSVSREKKERFSLILESASTNQTSMYLCASSLWGTNTGELFFGEGSRLTVL.

This chain connects TRBV28 to TRBJ2-7, with 11 positions matching TRBD2. Germline V gene sequence: CDR1 MDHEN, CDR2 SYDVKM. The CDR3 runs to 14 residues. V lost 7 bases, J lost 2 bases, and 4 bases stayed unmatched. Here the CDR3 reads CASTLAGGTYEQYF. The CDR3 DNA reads TGTGCCAGCACCTTAGCGGGAGGGACCTACGAGCAGTACTTC.

This chain links TRBV27 with TRBJ2-5, with unresolved D. The CDR3 consists of 16 residues. Germline V gene data show CDR1 as MNHEY and CDR2 as SMNVEV (reference sequence). Trimming shortened V by 4 bases and J by 0 bases, and 15 bases separated the two germline ends. CDR3 protein: CASSSSFRLYQETQYF. In DNA form, the CDR3 reads TGTGCCAGCAGTTCCTCGTTTCGGCTCTACCAAGAGACCCAGTACTTC.

V is TRBV6-2 or TRBV6-3 and J is TRBJ2-7; D remains ambiguous. CDR3 length equals 11 residues. Germline V lookup: CDR1 MNHEY, CDR2 SVGEGT. V lost 6 bases and J lost 5, with 8 bases in between. For the CDR3, the DNA is TGTGCCAGCAGAACCTTGAACGAGCAGTACTTC. Amino acids: CASRTLNEQYF.

Here the CDR3 reads CASSQGTASGNTIYF. Here the CDR3 DNA reads TGTGCCAGCAGCCAAGGGACGGCCTCTGGAAACACCATATATTTT. This sequence joins TRBV14 and TRBJ1-3; D unresolved. Germline V lookup: CDR1 SGHDN, CDR2 FVKESK. The V gene lost 1 base and the J gene lost 0 bases, with 7 bases spanning the gap. The CDR3 extends over 15 amino acids. Drawing the rest from reference TRBV14 and TRBJ1-3, the complete variable domain is EAGVTQFPSHSVIEKGQTVTLRCDPISGHDNLYWYRRVMGKEIKFLLHFVKESKQDESGMPNNRFLAERTGGTYSTLKVQPAELEDSGVYFCASSQGTASGNTIYFGEGSWLTVV.

The chain links TRBV6-6 to TRBJ2-3, with D perhaps matching TRBD2 (5 bases). Germline loops: CDR1 MNHNY, CDR2 SVGAGI (reference sequence). The CDR3 extends over 16 amino acids. V was cut by 8 bases and J by 3 bases, with 21 bases left in between. The CDR3 protein is CASDYWGGSSTDTQYF. CDR3 bases: TGTGCCAGCGATTACTGGGGTGGGAGCTCTACAGATACGCAGTATTTT.

There are a few counts of this clonotype. J is TRBJ2-1 and V is TRBV6-5; D gene ambiguous. The CDR3 sequence is 12 residues long. Trimming took 2 bases from V and 6 from J, leaving 5 bases between them. Germline CDR1 is MNHEY and CDR2 is SVGAGI. For the CDR3, the DNA is TGTGCCAGCAGTTACCCCCCCAATGAGCAGTTCTTC. This sequence encodes CASSYPPNEQFF.

The rearrangement joins TRBV14 to TRBJ2-1; 8 bases match TRBD1. CDR1 and CDR2 (germline): SGHDN, FVKESK. Unmatched junction bases numbered 13, after V lost 4 bases and J lost 5 bases. The CDR3 consists of 17 residues. CDR3 nucleotide sequence: TGTGCCAGCAGCCGGGGGATTGACAGGGGATTAAACAATGAGCAGTTCTTC. Translation gives CASSRGIDRGLNNEQFF.

This clonotype was seen more than once but under ten times. The V gene is TRBV9, the J gene TRBJ2-7, with D uncertain. Germline V gives CDR1 SGDLS, CDR2 YYNGEE. V lost 3 bases and J lost 9, with 13 bases in between. This CDR3 comprises 12 residues. DNA of the CDR3: TGTGCCAGCAGCGGGGCCTCAAAGGGGCAGTACTTC. Protein product: CASSGASKGQYF. The full variable domain, completed using reference TRBV9 and TRBJ2-7, is DSGVTQTPKHLITATGQRVTLRCSPRSGDLSVYWYQQSLDQGLQFLIQYYNGEERAKGNILERFSAQQFPDLHSELNLSSLELGDSALYFCASSGASKGQYFGPGTRLTVT.

The chain has TRBV5-1 and TRBJ2-1; possible D gene TRBD2, 5 bases. The CDR3 length is 17 residues. Germline CDR1 reads SGHRS; CDR2 reads YFSETQ. Between the trimmed V and J ends, which lost 2 bases and 4 bases, there was a span of 19 bases. CDR3 nucleotide sequence: TGCGCCAGCAGCTTCTCCTGGGAAGGGAGATCGTACAATGAGCAGTTCTTC. Amino acids: CASSFSWEGRSYNEQFF.

This clonotype was counted between two and nine times. The chain recombines TRBV9 with TRBJ2-1; 11 nucleotides line up with TRBD2. CDR3 size: 15 residues. V was clipped by 3 bases and J by 4 bases; unmatched bases: 3. Germline V lookup: CDR1 SGDLS, CDR2 YYNGEE. The CDR3 loop reads CASSETSGTYNEQFF. CDR3 coding DNA: TGTGCCAGCAGCGAGACTAGCGGGACATACAATGAGCAGTTCTTC.

The rearrangement links TRBV7-9 to TRBJ2-7; perhaps TRBD1 as D (6 bases). Germline lookup yields CDR1 SEHNR and CDR2 FQNEAQ (reference sequence). This CDR3 spans 15 amino acids. The ends were cut back, 7 bases at V and 3 bases at J, with 19 bases in the middle. The CDR3: CASTVSGLDSYEQYF. In DNA, the CDR3 is TGTGCCAGCACCGTATCCGGTCTGGACAGCTACGAGCAGTACTTC.

The chain has TRBV7-2 and TRBJ1-1, with D perhaps TRBD1 (6 bases). The CDR3 sequence is 15 residues long. Germline CDR1 SGHTA, CDR2 FQGNSA. Trimming pared 6 bases from V and 1 base from J, leaving 15 bases between. The CDR3, as DNA: TGTGCCAGCAGGGCCCACAGGGACTGGAACACTGAAGCTTTCTTT. Amino acids: CASRAHRDWNTEAFF.

This clonotype was found a few times. V is TRBV13 and J is TRBJ2-7; D gene ambiguous. Per germline, CDR1 PRHDT and CDR2 FYEKMQ (reference sequence). Deletions cut 1 base from V and 2 bases from J, with 9 bases between. The CDR3 contains 14 residues. CDR3 sequence: CASSLEARAYEQYF. Here the CDR3 DNA reads TGTGCCAGCAGCTTAGAGGCTCGTGCCTACGAGCAGTACTTC.

The J gene is TRBJ1-5, the V gene TRBV4-2; the D is unclear. V shed 0 bases and J shed 6 bases, with 12 bases lying between them. Per the germline V gene, CDR1 is LGHNA and CDR2 is YNFKEQ. The CDR3 consists of 15 residues. The CDR3 bases are TGTGCCAGCAGCCAAGAGACCCAGGACGGTCAGCCCCAGCATTTT. Its protein is CASSQETQDGQPQHF.

The chain is built from TRBV6-2 or TRBV6-3 and TRBJ2-7; possible D gene TRBD2, 6 bases. This CDR3 spans 15 amino acids. Trimming removed 8 bases at V and 0 bases at J, with 17 bases between. CDR1 and CDR2 (germline): MNHEY, SVGEGT. This CDR3 is CASGFYSGSSYEQYF. DNA of the CDR3: TGTGCCAGCGGCTTTTATAGCGGCAGCTCCTACGAGCAGTACTTC.

This clonotype has a single count. The rearrangement joins TRBV7-6 to TRBJ2-2; D is unclear. The V and J ends lost 1 base and 4 bases respectively, with 10 bases between them. The CDR3 has 15 amino acids. Looked up from germline, CDR1 is SGHVS and CDR2 is FNYEAQ. CDR3 DNA sequence: TGTGCCAGCAGCTTAGAGGGAAACCCCACCGGGGAGCTGTTTTTT. Translated, it gives CASSLEGNPTGELFF. Full variable domain (rest looked up from reference TRBV7-6 and TRBJ2-2): GAGVSQSPRYKVTKRGQDVALRCDPISGHVSLYWYRQALGQGPEFLTYFNYEAQQDKSGLPNDRFSAERPEGSISTLTIQRTEQRDSAMYRCASSLEGNPTGELFFGEGSRLTVL.

This chain joins TRBV20-1 and TRBJ2-7; D uncertain. CDR1 and CDR2 from the germline V gene are DFQATT and SNEGSKA (reference sequence). The CDR3 contains 16 residues. V was trimmed by 1 base and J by 3 bases, leaving 19 bases between them. The chain's CDR3 is CSARAKGDWLGYEQYF. The CDR3 DNA follows: TGCAGTGCTAGAGCTAAAGGCGACTGGTTAGGCTACGAGCAGTACTTC.

In DNA form, the CDR3 reads TGTGCCAGCAGCTTAGGAGGGGGCTTGAATGAGCAGTTCTTC. This gives the protein CASSLGGGLNEQFF. This chain uses TRBV11-2 with TRBJ2-1, with 7 bases lining up with TRBD1. With V trimmed by 1 base and J by 7 bases, 4 bases remained unmatched. The germline CDR1 and CDR2 sequences are SGHAT and FQNNGV. The CDR3 is made up of 14 amino acids.

CDR3 region: CASSQTAGGPLGELFF. The CDR3 nucleotides read TGTGCCAGCAGTCAGACAGCGGGAGGCCCGTTAGGGGAGCTGTTTTTT. J is TRBJ2-2 and V is TRBV6-1, with 9 bases identical to TRBD2. Germline-derived CDR1 and CDR2 are MNHNS and SASEGT. After removal of 5 bases from V and 8 bases from J, the junction contained 12 bases not matched to a gene. CDR3 length equals 16 residues.

This clonotype was observed a handful of times. The rearrangement links TRBV6-2 or TRBV6-3 to TRBJ2-7, with D unresolved. This CDR3 has 11 residues. V was trimmed by 6 bases and J by 3 bases, leaving 6 bases between them. Germline V gene sequence: CDR1 MNHEY, CDR2 SVGEGT. CDR3 residues: CASRTGYEQYF. CDR3 sequence (DNA): TGTGCCAGCAGGACGGGCTACGAGCAGTACTTC.

The rearrangement joins TRBV2 to TRBJ2-1, with a weak D call TRBD2 (5 bases). The CDR3 length is 13 residues. Germline-derived CDR1 and CDR2 are SNHLY and FYNNEI. V shed 3 bases and J shed 7 bases, with 10 bases lying between them. CDR3 protein: CASSENEGNEQFF. DNA of the CDR3: TGTGCCAGCAGTGAGAACGAGGGAAATGAGCAGTTCTTC.